This TCR beta chain came from a study of blood T cell repertoires in COVID-19. The repertoire was sequenced with immunoSEQ multiplex PCR; TCRdb's copy has only in-frame clones and lacks some. The table records more than 200,000 clones, around 86% of them present only once. With 1 base removed from V and 4 bases from J, the gap between germline ends came to 16 bases. Per the germline V gene, CDR1 is SEHNR and CDR2 is FQNEAQ (reference sequence). CDR3 length: 16 residues. The chain carries TRBV7-9 and TRBJ1-2, with D possibly being TRBD1 (5 bases). Material: peripheral blood. The sequence was obtained from a man aged 45-65 years with COVID-19, enrolled during active disease. The CDR3, as DNA: TGTGCCAGCAGCTTAGAGTGGGACGGGGGAACCTATGGCTACACCTTC. It translates to CASSLEWDGGTYGYTF.